A selection of T cell receptor beta chains follows, all from one sample in a study of blood T cell repertoires in COVID-19. Produced via immunoSEQ multiplex PCR; TCRdb's table is partial and in-frame only. This table has 200,000 to 250,000 clones, 82% appearing once. Sequencing was performed on PBMCs or T cells enriched from blood (not recorded which). These receptors all come from an older woman who had recovered from COVID-19. CDR3s include the opening cysteine and the closing phenylalanine or tryptophan. Fields, in order: D gene, clone size, V gene, J gene, CDR3 protein, CDR3 DNA. The D gene is left open where the match is weak. Clone size is shown for a subset of rows, as once, few, many or a class of expanded clone.

D gene: TRBD2
clone size: .
V gene: TRBV7-2
J gene: TRBJ2-5
CDR3 protein: CASSLTSGGRETQYF
CDR3 DNA: TGTGCCAGCAGCCTGACTAGCGGAGGGAGGGAGACCCAGTACTTC

D gene: TRBD1
clone size: .
V gene: TRBV7-3
J gene: TRBJ1-2
CDR3 protein: CASSPDGAGGTYGYTF
CDR3 DNA: TGTGCCAGCAGTCCAGATGGGGCAGGGGGCACCTATGGCTACACCTTC

D gene: .
clone size: few
V gene: TRBV18
J gene: TRBJ1-5
CDR3 protein: CASSSVTTGFGPQHF
CDR3 DNA: TGTGCCAGCTCAAGCGTAACGACCGGATTCGGGCCCCAGCATTTT

D gene: TRBD1
clone size: once
V gene: TRBV6-5
J gene: TRBJ1-4
CDR3 protein: CASSRTGGEKLFF
CDR3 DNA: TGTGCCAGCAGTAGGACAGGGGGTGAAAAACTGTTTTTT

D gene: TRBD2
clone size: .
V gene: TRBV7-9
J gene: TRBJ2-7
CDR3 protein: CASSLERGGDYEQYF
CDR3 DNA: TGTGCCAGCAGCTTAGAGCGGGGGGGTGACTACGAGCAGTACTTC

D gene: TRBD2
clone size: once
V gene: TRBV9
J gene: TRBJ2-7
CDR3 protein: CASSPRRGTSVEQYF
CDR3 DNA: TGTGCCAGCAGCCCTCGCCGCGGTACTAGCGTTGAGCAGTACTTC

D gene: .
clone size: .
V gene: TRBV29-1
J gene: TRBJ1-2
CDR3 protein: CSVLQGSSRGYTF
CDR3 DNA: TGCAGCGTTTTACAGGGCTCCTCCCGTGGCTACACCTTC

D gene: .
clone size: .
V gene: TRBV28
J gene: TRBJ2-5
CDR3 protein: CASSPALMETQYF
CDR3 DNA: TGTGCCAGCAGTCCCGCGTTGATGGAGACCCAGTACTTC

D gene: .
clone size: .
V gene: TRBV6-1
J gene: TRBJ1-2
CDR3 protein: CASSEGFAGYGYTF
CDR3 DNA: TGTGCCAGCAGTGAGGGTTTCGCGGGCTATGGCTACACCTTC

D gene: TRBD1
clone size: .
V gene: TRBV27
J gene: TRBJ1-5
CDR3 protein: CASSSQGPGQPQHF
CDR3 DNA: TGTGCCAGCAGTTCACAGGGGCCCGGTCAGCCCCAGCATTTT

D gene: .
clone size: .
V gene: TRBV5-6
J gene: TRBJ1-6
CDR3 protein: CASSLTYSPLHF
CDR3 DNA: TGTGCCAGCAGCTTGACTTATTCACCCCTCCACTTT

D gene: .
clone size: .
V gene: TRBV19
J gene: TRBJ1-2
CDR3 protein: CASRMGGGYTF
CDR3 DNA: TGTGCCAGTAGAATGGGGGGTGGCTACACCTTC

D gene: .
clone size: .
V gene: TRBV27
J gene: TRBJ2-3
CDR3 protein: CASRTRVDTQYF
CDR3 DNA: TGTGCCAGCAGAACCAGGGTAGATACGCAGTATTTT

D gene: .
clone size: .
V gene: TRBV19
J gene: TRBJ1-5
CDR3 protein: CASSGTYSNQPQHF
CDR3 DNA: TGTGCCAGTAGCGGGACATATAGCAATCAGCCCCAGCATTTT

D gene: .
clone size: .
V gene: TRBV29-1
J gene: TRBJ1-5
CDR3 protein: CSVGQPNQPQHF
CDR3 DNA: TGCAGCGTCGGACAGCCGAATCAGCCCCAGCATTTT

D gene: TRBD2
clone size: .
V gene: TRBV6-5
J gene: TRBJ2-7
CDR3 protein: CASSYSSGRVSYEQYF
CDR3 DNA: TGTGCCAGCAGTTACTCGAGCGGGAGGGTTTCTTACGAGCAGTACTTC

D gene: TRBD2
clone size: .
V gene: TRBV6-2/TRBV6-3
J gene: TRBJ2-3
CDR3 protein: CASTPGGYSSTDTQYF
CDR3 DNA: TGTGCCAGCACCCCGGGGGGGTATTCTAGCACAGATACGCAGTATTTT

D gene: TRBD2
clone size: .
V gene: TRBV3-1/TRBV3-2
J gene: TRBJ2-3
CDR3 protein: CASSQVSGGAGDTQYF
CDR3 DNA: TGTGCCAGCAGCCAAGTGAGCGGGGGGGCCGGAGATACGCAGTATTTT

D gene: .
clone size: .
V gene: TRBV6-1
J gene: TRBJ1-6
CDR3 protein: CASSAWVQGSYNSPLHF
CDR3 DNA: TGTGCCAGCAGTGCCTGGGTACAGGGCTCCTATAATTCACCCCTCCACTTT

D gene: .
clone size: .
V gene: TRBV19
J gene: TRBJ2-1
CDR3 protein: CASRGVRTGRDYNEQFF
CDR3 DNA: TGTGCCAGTCGGGGGGTAAGGACAGGGAGAGACTACAATGAGCAGTTCTTC

D gene: TRBD1
clone size: .
V gene: TRBV7-9
J gene: TRBJ1-6
CDR3 protein: CASSLRPGQENSPLHF
CDR3 DNA: TGTGCCAGCAGCTTGAGGCCCGGACAGGAGAATTCACCCCTCCACTTT

D gene: TRBD2
clone size: .
V gene: TRBV7-9
J gene: TRBJ2-7
CDR3 protein: CASSPGLAGVREQYF
CDR3 DNA: TGTGCCAGCAGCCCCGGACTAGCGGGAGTCAGGGAGCAGTACTTC

D gene: TRBD2
clone size: .
V gene: TRBV7-3
J gene: TRBJ2-1
CDR3 protein: CASSLIGGGSDNEQFF
CDR3 DNA: TGTGCCAGCAGCTTAATCGGCGGGGGGAGTGATAATGAGCAGTTCTTC

D gene: .
clone size: .
V gene: TRBV2
J gene: TRBJ2-5
CDR3 protein: CASSPEGGWQETQYF
CDR3 DNA: TGTGCCAGCAGTCCAGAGGGGGGGTGGCAAGAGACCCAGTACTTC

D gene: .
clone size: .
V gene: TRBV7-2
J gene: TRBJ1-3
CDR3 protein: CASSHTANSGNTIYF
CDR3 DNA: TGTGCCAGCAGCCATACAGCCAACTCTGGAAACACCATATATTTT

D gene: .
clone size: .
V gene: TRBV6-5
J gene: TRBJ1-1
CDR3 protein: CASSYSLRRGTEAFF
CDR3 DNA: TGTGCCAGCAGTTACTCTCTGCGGCGAGGGACTGAAGCTTTCTTT

D gene: TRBD1
clone size: .
V gene: TRBV25-1
J gene: TRBJ1-1
CDR3 protein: CASSGGQEKAEAFF
CDR3 DNA: TGTGCCAGCAGTGGAGGACAGGAAAAGGCTGAAGCTTTCTTT

D gene: .
clone size: .
V gene: TRBV11-2
J gene: TRBJ2-2
CDR3 protein: CASSSQSGTNTGELFF
CDR3 DNA: TGTGCCAGCAGCTCCCAGAGTGGGACAAACACCGGGGAGCTGTTTTTT